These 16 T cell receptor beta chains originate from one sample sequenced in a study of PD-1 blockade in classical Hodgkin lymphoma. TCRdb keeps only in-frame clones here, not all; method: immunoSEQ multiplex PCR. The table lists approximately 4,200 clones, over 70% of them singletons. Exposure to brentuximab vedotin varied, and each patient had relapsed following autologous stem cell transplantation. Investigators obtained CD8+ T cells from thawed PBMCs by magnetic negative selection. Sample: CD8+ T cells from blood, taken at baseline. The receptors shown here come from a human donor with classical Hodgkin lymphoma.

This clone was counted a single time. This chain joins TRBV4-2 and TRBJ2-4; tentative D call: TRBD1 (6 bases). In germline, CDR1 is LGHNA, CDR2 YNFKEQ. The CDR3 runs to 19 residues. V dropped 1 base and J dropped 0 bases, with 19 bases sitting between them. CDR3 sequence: CASSQVQGLGPLAKNIQYF. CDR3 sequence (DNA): TGTGCCAGCAGCCAAGTACAGGGTCTAGGACCCCTAGCCAAAAACATTCAGTACTTC.

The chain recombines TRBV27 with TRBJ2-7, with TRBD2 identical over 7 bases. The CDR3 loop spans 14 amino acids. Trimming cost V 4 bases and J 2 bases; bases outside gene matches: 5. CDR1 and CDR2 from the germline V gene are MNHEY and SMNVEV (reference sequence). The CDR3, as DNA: TGTGCCAGCAGTTCACCGGGAGGTACCTACGAGCAGTACTTC. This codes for CASSSPGGTYEQYF.

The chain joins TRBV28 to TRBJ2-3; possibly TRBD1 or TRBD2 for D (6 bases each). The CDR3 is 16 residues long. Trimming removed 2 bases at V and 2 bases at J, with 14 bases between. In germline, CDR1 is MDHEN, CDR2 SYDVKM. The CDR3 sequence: CASSLLWGATTDTQYF. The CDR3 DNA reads TGTGCCAGCAGTTTACTATGGGGGGCCACCACAGATACGCAGTATTTT. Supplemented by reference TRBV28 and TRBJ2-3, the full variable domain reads DVKVTQSSRYLVKRTGEKVFLECVQDMDHENMFWYRQDPGLGLRLIYFSYDVKMKEKGDIPEGYSVSREKKERFSLILESASTNQTSMYLCASSLLWGATTDTQYFGPGTRLTVL.

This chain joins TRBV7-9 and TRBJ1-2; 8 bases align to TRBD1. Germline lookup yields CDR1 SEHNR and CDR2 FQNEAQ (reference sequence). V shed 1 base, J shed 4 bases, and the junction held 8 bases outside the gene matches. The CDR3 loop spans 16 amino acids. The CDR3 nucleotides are TGTGCCAGCAGCTTAGGGGGACAGGAGCGAACCTATGGCTACACCTTC. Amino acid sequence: CASSLGGQERTYGYTF.

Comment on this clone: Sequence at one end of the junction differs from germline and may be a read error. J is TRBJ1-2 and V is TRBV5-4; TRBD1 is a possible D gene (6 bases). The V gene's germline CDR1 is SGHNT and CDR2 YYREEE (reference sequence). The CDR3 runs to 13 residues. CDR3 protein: CASSWDKSYGYTF. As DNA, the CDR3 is TGCGCCAGCAGCTGGGACAAGTCCTATGGCTACACCTTC.

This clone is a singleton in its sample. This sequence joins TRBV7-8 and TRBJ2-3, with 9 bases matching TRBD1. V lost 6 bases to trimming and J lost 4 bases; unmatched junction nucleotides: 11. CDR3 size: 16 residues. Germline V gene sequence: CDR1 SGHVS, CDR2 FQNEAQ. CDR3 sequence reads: CASSERMGQGPDTQYF. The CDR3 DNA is TGTGCCAGCAGTGAGAGGATGGGACAGGGTCCAGATACGCAGTATTTT. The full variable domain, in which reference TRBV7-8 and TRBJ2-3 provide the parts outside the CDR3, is GAGVSQSPRYKVAKRGQDVALRCDPISGHVSLFWYQQALGQGPEFLTYFQNEAQLDKSGLPSDRFFAERPEGSVSTLKIQRTQQEDSAVYLCASSERMGQGPDTQYFGPGTRLTVL.

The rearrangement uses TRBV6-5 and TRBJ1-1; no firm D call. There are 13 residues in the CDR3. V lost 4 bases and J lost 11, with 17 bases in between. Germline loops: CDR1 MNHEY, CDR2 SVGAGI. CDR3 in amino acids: CASSSAGSLGAFF. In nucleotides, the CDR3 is TGTGCCAGCAGTTCGGCCGGGTCCCTAGGGGCTTTCTTT.

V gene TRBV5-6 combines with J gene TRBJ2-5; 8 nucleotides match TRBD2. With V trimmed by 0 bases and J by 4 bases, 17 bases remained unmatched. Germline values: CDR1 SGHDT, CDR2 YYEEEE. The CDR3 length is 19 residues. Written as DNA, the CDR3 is TGTGCCAGCAGCTTGGCCTTCAGTCTGAGCGGGAGATGGGGAGAGACCCAGTACTTC. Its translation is CASSLAFSLSGRWGETQYF.

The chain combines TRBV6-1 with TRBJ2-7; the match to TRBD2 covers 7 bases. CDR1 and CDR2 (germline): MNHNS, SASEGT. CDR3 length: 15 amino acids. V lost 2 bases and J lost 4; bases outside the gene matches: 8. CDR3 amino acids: CASSEFISGGYEQYF. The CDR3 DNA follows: TGTGCCAGCAGTGAATTCATTTCCGGGGGGTACGAGCAGTACTTC.

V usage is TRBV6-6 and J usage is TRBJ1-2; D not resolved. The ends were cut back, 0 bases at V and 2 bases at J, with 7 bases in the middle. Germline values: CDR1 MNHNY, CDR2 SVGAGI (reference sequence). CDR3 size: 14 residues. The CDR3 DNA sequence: TGTGCCAGCAGTTACTCGGGAGGGAACTATGGCTACACCTTC. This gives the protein CASSYSGGNYGYTF.

This chain's CDR3 is CASRETSGRLGGNEQFF. CDR3 bases: TGCGCCAGCCGCGAGACTAGCGGGAGACTTGGGGGCAATGAGCAGTTCTTC. The chain employs TRBV5-1 and TRBJ2-1; 12 bases align to TRBD2. CDR1 is SGHRS and CDR2 is YFSETQ in the germline V gene. V lost 7 bases and J lost 6; bases outside the gene matches: 14. This CDR3 contains 17 residues. The whole variable domain, remainder taken from reference TRBV5-1 and TRBJ2-1, is KAGVTQTPRYLIKTRGQQVTLSCSPISGHRSVSWYQQTPGQGLQFLFEYFSETQRNKGNFPGRFSGRQFSNSRSEMNVSTLELGDSALYLCASRETSGRLGGNEQFFGPGTRLTVL.

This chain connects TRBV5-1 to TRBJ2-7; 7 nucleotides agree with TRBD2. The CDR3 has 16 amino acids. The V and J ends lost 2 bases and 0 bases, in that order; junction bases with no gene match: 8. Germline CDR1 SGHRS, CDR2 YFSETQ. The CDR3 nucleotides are TGCGCCAGCAGCTTCTCTAGCGGTGTGAGCTCCTACGAGCAGTACTTC. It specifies CASSFSSGVSSYEQYF.

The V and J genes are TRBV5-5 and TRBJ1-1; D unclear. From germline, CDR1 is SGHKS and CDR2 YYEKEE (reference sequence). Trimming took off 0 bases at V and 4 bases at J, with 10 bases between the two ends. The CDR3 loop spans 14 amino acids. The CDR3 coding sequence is TGTGCCAGCAGCTTGGTTTTGGCGGGCACTGAAGCTTTCTTT. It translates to CASSLVLAGTEAFF. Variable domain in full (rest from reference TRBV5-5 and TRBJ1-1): DAGVTQSPTHLIKTRGQQVTLRCSPISGHKSVSWYQQVLGQGPQFIFQYYEKEERGRGNFPDRFSARQFPNYSSELNVNALLLGDSALYLCASSLVLAGTEAFFGQGTRLTVV.

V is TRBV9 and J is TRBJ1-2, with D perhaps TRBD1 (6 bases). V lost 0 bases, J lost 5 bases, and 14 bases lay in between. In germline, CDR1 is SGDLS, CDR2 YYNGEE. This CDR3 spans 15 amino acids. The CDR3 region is CASSVARDTLYGYTF. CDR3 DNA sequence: TGTGCCAGCAGCGTAGCCCGGGACACCTTATATGGCTACACCTTC.

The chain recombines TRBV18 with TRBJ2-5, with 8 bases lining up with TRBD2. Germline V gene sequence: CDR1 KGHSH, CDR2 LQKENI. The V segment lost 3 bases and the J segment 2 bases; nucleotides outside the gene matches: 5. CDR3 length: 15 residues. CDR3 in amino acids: CASSPPSGGQETQYF. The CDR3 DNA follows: TGTGCCAGCTCACCTCCCAGCGGGGGTCAAGAGACCCAGTACTTC.

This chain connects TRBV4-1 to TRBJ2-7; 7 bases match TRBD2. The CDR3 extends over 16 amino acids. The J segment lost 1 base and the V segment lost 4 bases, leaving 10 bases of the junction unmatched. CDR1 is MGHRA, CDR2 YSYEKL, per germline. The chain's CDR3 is CASSPRFPRGSYEQYF. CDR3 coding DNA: TGCGCCAGCAGCCCCAGGTTCCCGCGGGGGTCCTACGAGCAGTACTTC.